The text below deals with one T cell receptor (beta chain). What it binds is not known. The sample belongs to a study of OX40 agonist ivuxolimab in advanced cancers. The wider study: An agonistic anti-OX40 (CD134) antibody, ivuxolimab, was used to treat the patients.

Some clones are missing from TCRdb's copy, which holds only in-frame ones; the method was immunoSEQ multiplex PCR. The table shows over 45,000 clones, with around 88% occurring only once. Study-wide points: CD8+ T cells were the subset that, on average, had more expanded clones than CD4+.

CDR1 is SGHAT, CDR2 FQNNGV, per germline. CDR3 length: 17 residues. The V and J ends lost 1 base and 3 bases, in that order; junction bases with no gene match: 7. The rearrangement uses TRBV11-2 and TRBJ1-4, with 8 bases identical to TRBD1. The starting material was CD4+ or CD8+ T cells sorted from blood, obtained in a trial of the OX40 agonist ivuxolimab. The receptor comes from an adult with an advanced solid tumor such as melanoma, head and neck, liver or kidney cancer. The CDR3 DNA is TGTGCCAGCAGCTTAGCAGCAGGGGGCTCGTCTAATGAAAAACTGTTTTTT. This sequence encodes CASSLAAGGSSNEKLFF.